This T cell receptor beta chain was sequenced in a study of T cell repertoires in cytomegalovirus infection. After removal of 6 bases from V and 15 bases from J, the junction contained 6 bases not matched to a gene. The CDR3 has 13 amino acids. Germline CDR1 MNHNS, CDR2 SASEGT. TCRdb reanalysed the reads using MiXCR and keeps one entry per CDR3 protein. The sample shows around 430,000 distinct CDR3 sequences, about 39% of them seen only once. A few counts support this clonotype. No antigen is known for it. The source material was cultured PBMCs, sampled from culture after CMV antigen stimulation. The TCR comes from a human donor in good health (CMV status not recorded). Some clones in this sample may be carry-over from other donors' samples. The rearrangement joins TRBV6-1 to TRBJ2-1; the match to TRBD2 covers 15 bases. The CDR3 DNA sequence: TGTGCCAGCAGGTGGACTAGCGGGAGGGCCGCGTTCTTC. Its protein product is CASRWTSGRAAFF.